Below are 19 T cell receptor beta chains sequenced from a single sample in a study of blood T cells in healthy people across ages. Together with a sample-barcoded 5' primer, a J-beta primer mix was included in a second PCR lasting about 7 to 12 cycles. TCRdb ran MiXCR on the 5' RACE reads and lists one entry per CDR3 protein. The sample lists 710,000 or so distinct CDR3 sequences; roughly 32% were seen once. What was sequenced was blood. These receptors all stem from a woman at least 80 years old in good health.

This clonotype was observed a few times. The rearrangement uses TRBV2 and TRBJ1-2; TRBD1 matches at 7 bases. The length of the CDR3 is 14 residues. Germline loops: CDR1 SNHLY, CDR2 FYNNEI. The J segment lost 5 bases and the V segment lost 3 bases, leaving 6 bases of the junction unmatched. This CDR3 is CASSDTRQGYGYTF. CDR3 coding DNA: TGTGCCAGCAGTGATACGCGACAGGGATATGGCTACACCTTC.

Comments on this clonotype: This sequence may be a read error, since a much larger clone differs from it by one base. This chain joins TRBV11-2 and TRBJ2-5, with 9 bases lining up with TRBD1. V lost 6 bases to trimming and J lost 7 bases; unmatched junction nucleotides: 12. Germline V gene sequence: CDR1 SGHAT, CDR2 FQNNGV. This CDR3 spans 15 amino acids. CDR3 loop: CASSPERGQGGTQYF. As DNA, the CDR3 is TGTGCCAGCAGTCCAGAGCGGGGACAGGGAGGGACCCAGTACTTC.

CDR3 nucleotide sequence: TGTGCCAGCCGCGCAGGGGCCAAAAACATTCAGTACTTC. Its protein product is CASRAGAKNIQYF. The genes are TRBV18 and TRBJ2-4; weak D call: TRBD1 (5 bases). The CDR3 runs to 13 residues. Germline V lookup: CDR1 KGHSH, CDR2 LQKENI. V lost 8 bases and J lost 1, with 9 bases in between.

This clonotype was seen ten or more times. The J gene is TRBJ2-3, the V gene TRBV5-1; D is perhaps TRBD2 (6 bases). Between the trimmed V and J ends, which lost 5 bases and 3 bases, there was a span of 16 bases. From germline, CDR1 is SGHRS and CDR2 YFSETQ. The CDR3 contains 15 residues. The CDR3 here is CASSHAGLGTDTQYF. CDR3 in DNA: TGCGCCAGCAGTCACGCGGGGTTAGGTACAGATACGCAGTATTTT. The complete variable domain, with remaining parts taken from reference TRBV5-1 and TRBJ2-3, reads KAGVTQTPRYLIKTRGQQVTLSCSPISGHRSVSWYQQTPGQGLQFLFEYFSETQRNKGNFPGRFSGRQFSNSRSEMNVSTLELGDSALYLCASSHAGLGTDTQYFGPGTRLTVL.

This chain connects TRBV6-2 or TRBV6-3 to TRBJ1-5, with no clear D. Germline values: CDR1 MNHEY, CDR2 SVGEGT. The CDR3 covers 13 residues. V was trimmed by 0 bases and J by 6 bases, leaving 6 bases between them. The CDR3 DNA reads as TGTGCCAGCAGTTACTCTAAGGTTCAGCCCCAGCATTTT. Protein: CASSYSKVQPQHF.

About this clonotype itself: At one boundary the junction diverges from the germline segment, which might be a read error. The chain joins TRBV4-2 to TRBJ2-2; TRBD2 aligns across 12 bases. The CDR3 is 19 residues long. The V gene's germline CDR1 is LGHNA and CDR2 YNFKEQ. In nucleotides, the CDR3 is TGTGCCAGCAGCCACCAACTAGCGGGGGGCATGACGAACACCGGGGAGCCGTTTTTT. Translating gives CASSHQLAGGMTNTGEPFF.

The J gene is TRBJ2-3, the V gene TRBV27; TRBD2 aligns across 9 bases. The CDR3 spans 14 residues. Germline CDR1 MNHEY, CDR2 SMNVEV (reference sequence). The trim removed 7 bases at V and 6 bases at J, leaving 8 bases unmatched. The DNA for the CDR3 is TGTGCCAGCACCTGGGGTAGCGGGAGCGATACGCAGTATTTT. Amino acids: CASTWGSGSDTQYF.

The sample holds many counts of this clonotype. The chain joins TRBV5-1 to TRBJ2-7; maybe TRBD2 (5 bases). The CDR3 totals 12 residues. Germline CDR1 SGHRS, CDR2 YFSETQ. The germline V and J ends were trimmed by 7 bases and 5 bases, with 13 bases remaining between them. As DNA, the CDR3 is TGCGCCAGCTTTCGGGATACCCACGAGCAGTACTTC. This translates into CASFRDTHEQYF.

The sample holds many counts of this clonotype. This chain uses TRBV3-1 with TRBJ2-7; D gene uncertain. Germline CDR1 reads LGHDT; CDR2 reads YNNKEL (reference sequence). V lost 2 bases and J lost 8, with 13 bases in between. There are 13 residues in the CDR3. For the CDR3, the DNA is TGTGCCAGCAGCCAAACGGACCAGCCAAAGCAGTACTTC. Its protein is CASSQTDQPKQYF.

Ten or more counts support this clonotype. The V and J genes are TRBV4-3 and TRBJ1-4; 9 bases agree with TRBD1. V was pared by 2 bases and J by 8 bases, with 6 bases of the junction left unmatched. The germline V gene has CDR1 LGHNA and CDR2 YSLEER. The CDR3 length is 15 residues. CDR3 amino acids: CASSQTGTGQEKLFF. DNA for the CDR3: TGCGCCAGCAGCCAAACCGGGACAGGGCAAGAAAAACTGTTTTTT.

This clonotype was seen only a few times. V is TRBV5-1 and J is TRBJ2-1; 14 bases are a match to TRBD2. The end of the DNA aligns better with TRBJ2-7, so the J call may be wrong. This CDR3 is 16 amino acids long. CDR1 SGHRS and CDR2 YFSETQ come from the germline V gene. The CDR3 loop is CASSLGGTSGGNEQYF. The CDR3 region has the DNA TGCGCCAGCAGCTTGGGGGGGACTAGCGGGGGTAATGAGCAGTACTTC.

The chain has TRBV30 and TRBJ2-5; TRBD2 matches 8 bases. Looked up from germline, CDR1 is GTSNPN and CDR2 is SVGIG (reference sequence). J gave up 0 bases and V 4 bases, and 4 bases lay outside the gene matches. The CDR3 extends over 14 amino acids. CDR3 protein: CAWTRGGYQETQYF. The CDR3 region has the DNA TGTGCCTGGACTCGGGGGGGGTACCAAGAGACCCAGTACTTC.

V is TRBV5-1 and J is TRBJ1-6, with 7 nucleotides matching TRBD1. Unmatched junction bases numbered 7, after V lost 4 bases and J lost 6 bases. The CDR3 is 15 amino acids. Looked up from germline, CDR1 is SGHRS and CDR2 is YFSETQ. The CDR3: CASSQRQGSNSPLHF. In DNA form, the CDR3 reads TGCGCCAGCAGCCAGAGACAGGGTTCTAATTCACCCCTCCACTTT. The complete variable domain, with remaining parts taken from reference TRBV5-1 and TRBJ1-6, reads KAGVTQTPRYLIKTRGQQVTLSCSPISGHRSVSWYQQTPGQGLQFLFEYFSETQRNKGNFPGRFSGRQFSNSRSEMNVSTLELGDSALYLCASSQRQGSNSPLHFGNGTRLTVT.

This clonotype was observed at least ten times. The CDR3 here is CSARDWSGTSAVETQYF. The CDR3 nucleotides are TGCAGTGCTAGAGATTGGTCCGGGACTAGCGCCGTAGAGACCCAGTACTTC. The chain links TRBV20-1 to TRBJ2-5, with 10 bases matching TRBD2. CDR1 DFQATT and CDR2 SNEGSKA come from the germline V gene (reference sequence). V lost 0 bases and J lost 4; bases outside the gene matches: 11. This CDR3 comprises 17 residues.

V and J are TRBV6-4 and TRBJ2-1; 8 bases map to TRBD2. CDR1 and CDR2 (germline): MRHNA, SNTAGT. The CDR3 covers 14 residues. V lost 2 bases, J lost 9 bases, and 6 bases stayed unmatched. This chain's CDR3 is CASSDGSGGSEQFF. For the CDR3, the DNA is TGTGCCAGCAGTGACGGGTCGGGAGGGAGTGAGCAGTTCTTC.

V usage is TRBV5-1 and J usage is TRBJ2-2, with D uncertain. Trimming stripped 4 bases from V and 3 bases from J, with 10 bases between. This CDR3 spans 14 amino acids. In germline, CDR1 is SGHRS, CDR2 YFSETQ. The CDR3: CASSQVIYTGELFF. CDR3 DNA: TGCGCCAGCAGCCAAGTCATCTACACCGGGGAGCTGTTTTTT.

This clonotype has at least ten counts. CDR3: CASSDLAGGIYEQYF. The CDR3 DNA follows: TGTGCCAGCAGTGATCTGGCGGGGGGGATTTACGAGCAGTACTTC. This rearrangement joins TRBV6-1 to TRBJ2-7; TRBD2 aligns across 9 bases. The germline CDR1 and CDR2 sequences are MNHNS and SASEGT. V shed 3 bases and J 4 bases; nucleotides not matched to a gene: 7. The CDR3 contains 15 residues.

This clonotype turned up a few times. This sequence joins TRBV30 and TRBJ1-5, with TRBD1 matching over 7 bases. The J segment lost 6 bases and the V segment lost 3 bases, leaving 11 bases of the junction unmatched. The CDR3 spans 15 residues. Germline V CDR1 and CDR2: GTSNPN, SVGIG (reference sequence). The CDR3 nucleotides are TGTGCCTGGAGCGGTAAAGACAGGGACAGTCAGCCCCAGCATTTT. This encodes CAWSGKDRDSQPQHF.

This clonotype showed up just a few times. The chain combines TRBV11-2 with TRBJ1-4; D not certain. Germline V gene sequence: CDR1 SGHAT, CDR2 FQNNGV. The CDR3 runs 12 residues. Between the trimmed V and J ends, which lost 3 bases and 7 bases, there was a span of 6 bases. The CDR3 sequence is CASSFDGEKLFF. In DNA, the CDR3 is TGTGCCAGCAGCTTTGACGGTGAAAAACTGTTTTTT.